This TCR beta chain was profiled in a study of cytomegalovirus exposure and HLA in healthy donors. Study at large: Both the approximately 130 validation repertoires and the approximately 620 first-cohort repertoires used the same platform, as reported by a later analysis.

Libraries were prepared by immunoSEQ multiplex PCR; TCRdb keeps only in-frame clonotypes and omits some of them. The sample has about 56,000 clones, 93% seen once. Study observations and caveats: Associated with cytomegalovirus, according to the listing, were around 160 TCR beta chains.

To note about this clone: Its cognate antigen is unknown.

This sequence originates from a woman between 18 and 29 years old in good health and CMV-seropositive. Sample: PBMCs.

CDR3 region: CASSDIGWPGGKQFF. CDR3 sequence (DNA): TGTGCCAGCAGTGATATAGGCTGGCCTGGCGGGAAGCAGTTCTTC. J is TRBJ2-1 and V is TRBV6-1, with D possibly being TRBD2 (6 bases). Trimming removed 3 bases at V and 11 bases at J, with 20 bases between. CDR1 and CDR2 from the germline V gene are MNHNS and SASEGT. This CDR3 has 15 amino acids.